The 15 T cell receptor beta chains reported below all come from one sample, sequenced in a study of blood T cells in healthy people across ages. Primed by a sample-barcoded 5' primer and a J-beta primer mix, a second PCR proceeded for 7 to 11 cycles. TCRdb itself ran the 5' RACE reads through MiXCR, one entry per CDR3 protein. Here the sample spans 600,000 to 850,000 distinct CDR3 sequences, 20% to 25% being singletons. The sample was also reused in another study, on T cells of mothers and their children.

Sequenced material: blood. The receptors originated from a boy aged 5-17 years in good health.

This clonotype appeared a few times. The chain is built from TRBV6-5 and TRBJ2-7, with 9 bases fitting TRBD1. CDR1 is MNHEY, CDR2 SVGAGI, per germline. The J segment lost 6 bases and the V segment lost 1 base, leaving 4 bases of the junction unmatched. The CDR3 is 14 amino acids. The CDR3 reads CASSYLSQGAEQYF. In DNA, the CDR3 is TGTGCCAGCAGTTACTTGTCACAGGGGGCCGAGCAGTACTTC.

This clonotype was seen more than once but under ten times. This chain connects TRBV9 to TRBJ2-3, with D hard to call. This CDR3 contains 15 residues. Germline loops: CDR1 SGDLS, CDR2 YYNGEE. The germline V and J ends were trimmed by 3 bases and 6 bases, with 17 bases remaining between them. The CDR3 coding sequence is TGTGCCAGCAGCGCACCATCGGACCCGGCGGATACGCAGTATTTT. Its protein is CASSAPSDPADTQYF.

The rearrangement uses TRBV4-3 and TRBJ2-7, with a weak D call TRBD1 (5 bases). The length of the CDR3 is 15 residues. V lost 0 bases and J lost 7, with 16 bases in between. Germline V gives CDR1 LGHNA, CDR2 YSLEER. In DNA, the CDR3 is TGCGCCAGCAGCCAAGATAGAGACAGCCGTTGGGAGCAGTACTTC. This sequence encodes CASSQDRDSRWEQYF.

This clonotype was observed a single time. A much larger clone lies one base from this, so it may be a read error. This rearrangement joins TRBV7-3 to TRBJ2-3; the D is unclear. The V gene's germline CDR1 is SGHTA and CDR2 FQGTGA. This CDR3 is 11 amino acids long. CDR3 in DNA: TGTGTCAGCAGCTTAAAAGATACGCAGTATTTT. Residues: CVSSLKDTQYF.

The rearrangement links TRBV6-5 to TRBJ2-5; D remains ambiguous. V gave up 0 bases and J gave up 7 bases, with 9 bases separating them. The CDR3 sequence is 13 residues long. Per germline, CDR1 MNHEY and CDR2 SVGAGI. As DNA, the CDR3 is TGTGCCAGCAGTTACTCACGGTTTGGGACCCAGTACTTC. This encodes CASSYSRFGTQYF.

The chain employs TRBV2 and TRBJ2-7; no clear D. The CDR3 runs 11 residues. V was shortened by 4 bases and J by 5 bases, with 6 bases between the two germline ends. The germline V gene has CDR1 SNHLY and CDR2 FYNNEI. In nucleotides, the CDR3 is TGTGCCAGCAGTGGGTGGAACGAGCAGTACTTC. Protein: CASSGWNEQYF.

This clonotype was observed a handful of times. The chain has TRBV12-3 or TRBV12-4 and TRBJ2-3; 10 nucleotides agree with TRBD2. The V gene end was trimmed by 3 bases and the J gene end by 2 bases; junction bases not matched to a gene: 8. This CDR3 is 17 amino acids long. The CDR3 loop reads CASSFPSGSPPTDTQYF. The CDR3 DNA follows: TGTGCCAGCAGTTTCCCTAGCGGGAGCCCCCCCACAGATACGCAGTATTTT.

The chain links TRBV12-3 or TRBV12-4 to TRBJ2-2, with D unresolved. The CDR3 loop spans 14 amino acids. V shed 7 bases and J shed 2 bases, with 11 bases lying between them. The CDR3 sequence is CASTPYLNTGELFF. CDR3 in DNA: TGTGCCAGCACCCCCTATCTAAACACCGGGGAGCTGTTTTTT.

As DNA, the CDR3 is TGTGCCAGCAGTTCGGGCTCCCGGGACACCGGGGAGCTGTTTTTT. Protein product: CASSSGSRDTGELFF. J is TRBJ2-2 and V is TRBV6-2 or TRBV6-3, with D uncertain. The CDR3 loop spans 15 amino acids. Germline CDR1 and CDR2: MNHEY and SVGEGT. Trimming pared 4 bases from V and 3 bases from J, leaving 12 bases between.

A few counts support this clonotype. V gene TRBV27 combines with J gene TRBJ2-7, with 9 bases aligning to TRBD2. Germline V gene data show CDR1 as MNHEY and CDR2 as SMNVEV (reference sequence). The CDR3 runs to 15 residues. Germline trimming cut 5 bases from V and 5 bases from J; bases unmatched to any gene: 10. CDR3 protein: CASSVLAGVFNEQYF. CDR3 DNA sequence: TGTGCCAGCAGTGTGTTAGCGGGGGTCTTCAACGAGCAGTACTTC.

The chain links TRBV7-3 to TRBJ2-1; D might be TRBD2 (6 bases). Germline V CDR1 and CDR2: SGHTA, FQGTGA. Trimming stripped 1 base from V and 3 bases from J, with 16 bases between. This CDR3 contains 17 residues. In nucleotides, the CDR3 is TGTGCCAGCAGCTTAAGCGGTTATGGGGGGAGCTACAATGAGCAGTTCTTC. Protein: CASSLSGYGGSYNEQFF.

The V gene is TRBV4-2, the J gene TRBJ1-5; possibly TRBD1 for D (5 bases). CDR3 length: 15 residues. Trimming removed 0 bases at V and 2 bases at J, with 8 bases between. Looked up from germline, CDR1 is LGHNA and CDR2 is YNFKEQ. The CDR3 DNA follows: TGTGCCAGCAGCCAAGAACCGGGGGGCAATCAGCCCCAGCATTTT. It is translated as CASSQEPGGNQPQHF.

The V and J genes are TRBV27 and TRBJ2-3, with 7 bases fitting TRBD2. V was clipped by 7 bases and J by 3 bases; unmatched bases: 10. The CDR3 is 15 amino acids. Germline-derived CDR1 and CDR2 are MNHEY and SMNVEV (reference sequence). This chain's CDR3 is CASTMKRGLTDTQYF. CDR3 nucleotide sequence: TGTGCCAGCACCATGAAGCGGGGCTTGACAGATACGCAGTATTTT.

The J gene is TRBJ2-5, the V gene TRBV12-3 or TRBV12-4; 13 nucleotides match TRBD2. Trimming at V came to 2 bases and at J to 5 bases, leaving 8 bases not matched to a gene. This CDR3 region has 17 residues. CDR3: CASSLTNRGLAGETQYF. The CDR3, as DNA: TGTGCCAGCAGTTTAACTAATAGGGGACTAGCGGGGGAGACCCAGTACTTC.

The sample holds a few counts of this clonotype. The chain couples TRBV5-1 to TRBJ2-5, with 7 bases that match TRBD1. V lost 5 bases, J lost 0 bases, and 10 bases stayed unmatched. The CDR3 totals 16 residues. Per germline, CDR1 SGHRS and CDR2 YFSETQ. The CDR3 DNA follows: TGCGCCAGCAGGGCCTACTCCGGGACAGACCAAGAGACCCAGTACTTC. Protein: CASRAYSGTDQETQYF.